Included here is one T cell receptor beta chain sequence, with context. Per the study methods: Amplification of reference gene primers provided the estimated nucleated cell counts. Libraries were prepared by immunoSEQ multiplex PCR; TCRdb keeps only in-frame clonotypes and omits some of them. V, J and clone size were drawn from that table, and D and trimming were deduced from the DNA. This sample has about 25,000 clones, with 75% to 90% found just once. The sample comes from a study of blood T cell repertoires in COVID-19. Study-wide context: Material from acute and convalescent COVID-19 was sourced from the United States, Italy and Spain. PBMCs, B-cell-depleted T cells, or T cells were the source of the cDNA or gDNA that made up the material.

Deletions cut 5 bases from V and 6 bases from J, with 14 bases between. CDR1 SGHNT and CDR2 YENEEA come from the germline V gene. CDR3 length: 14 amino acids. The receptor comes from a woman older than 75 with acute or convalescent COVID-19. The V gene is TRBV11-3, the J gene TRBJ2-1, with a weak D call TRBD2 (5 bases). The sample was peripheral blood. The CDR3 DNA follows: TGTGCCAGCAGCCCCCGGACTTCCCTCAATGAGCAGTTCTTC. Encoded protein: CASSPRTSLNEQFF. Full variable domain (rest looked up from reference TRBV11-3 and TRBJ2-1): EAGVVQSPRYKIIEKKQPVAFWCNPISGHNTLYWYLQNLGQGPELLIRYENEEAVDDSQLPKDRFSAERLKGVDSTLKIQPAELGDSAVYLCASSPRTSLNEQFFGPGTRLTVL.